These 18 T cell receptor beta chains originate from one sample sequenced in a study of cytotoxic CD8 clonotypes in ibrutinib-treated CLL. The repertoire was sequenced with immunoSEQ multiplex PCR; TCRdb's copy has only in-frame clones and lacks some. Of some 200,000 clones listed, 65% to 80% are singletons. The sample in question was PBMCs, obtained after 12 months of ibrutinib treatment. The source is a human donor with chronic lymphocytic leukemia.

The chain couples TRBV5-1 to TRBJ2-3; the match to TRBD2 covers 10 bases. J lost 4 bases, V lost 5 bases, and 7 bases had no gene match. CDR1 and CDR2 (germline): SGHRS, YFSETQ. The CDR3 length is 15 residues. The CDR3 loop reads CASRTLAGVSDTQYF. The CDR3 bases are TGCGCCAGCAGGACCCTAGCGGGGGTGTCAGATACGCAGTATTTT.

The chain uses TRBV11-3 and TRBJ1-1; tentative D call: TRBD1 (6 bases). Per germline, CDR1 SGHNT and CDR2 YENEEA. Trimming pared 5 bases from V and 7 bases from J, leaving 14 bases between. There are 13 residues in the CDR3. CDR3 in DNA: TGTGCCAGCAGCCCCGCAGGGGTGGGTGAAGCTTTCTTT. This translates into CASSPAGVGEAFF.

This chain links TRBV18 with TRBJ1-4; 7 positions match TRBD1. The CDR3 runs 15 residues. The junction had 11 bases not matched to a gene; V was cut back by 6 bases and J by 7 bases. CDR1 and CDR2 from the germline V gene are KGHSH and LQKENI. CDR3 sequence reads: CASSSEETGREKLFF. The CDR3, as DNA: TGTGCCAGCTCCTCAGAGGAGACAGGGCGTGAAAAACTGTTTTTT.

The rearrangement links TRBV19 to TRBJ1-2; possibly TRBD1 for D (5 bases). The germline V gene has CDR1 LNHDA and CDR2 SQIVND (reference sequence). Deletions cut 5 bases from V and 5 bases from J, with 21 bases between. CDR3 length: 16 residues. The CDR3 nucleotides read TGTGCCAGTAGTCCTTCATACAGGTCTCGGGGATATGGCTACACCTTC. Amino acid sequence: CASSPSYRSRGYGYTF.

This clone was found a few times. This chain connects TRBV6-5 to TRBJ1-4; tentatively, D is TRBD1 (5 bases). CDR1 MNHEY and CDR2 SVGAGI come from the germline V gene. Trimming removed 6 bases from V and 8 bases from J, with 10 bases in between. The CDR3 length is 12 residues. CDR3 DNA sequence: TGTGCCAGCAGCCAGGGTGGAGAAAAACTGTTTTTT. Residues: CASSQGGEKLFF.

V usage is TRBV2 and J usage is TRBJ1-1; D gene unclear. Looked up from germline, CDR1 is SNHLY and CDR2 is FYNNEI. The CDR3 has 12 residues. The CDR3 loop is CAENGDFTEAFF. CDR3 DNA: TGTGCAGAGAATGGTGACTTCACTGAAGCTTTCTTT.

This chain links TRBV7-9 with TRBJ1-5; D might be TRBD1 (6 bases). Germline CDR1 SEHNR, CDR2 FQNEAQ (reference sequence). V dropped 5 bases and J dropped 1 base, with 9 bases sitting between them. The CDR3 runs to 14 residues. CDR3 bases: TGTGCCAGCAGCAGAGGACAGAGCAATCAGCCCCAGCATTTT. The encoded protein is CASSRGQSNQPQHF.

This clone was seen repeatedly, ten times or more. The CDR3 reads CASSRGQGWTEAFF. The CDR3 nucleotides are TGCGCCAGCAGCCGCGGACAGGGTTGGACTGAAGCTTTCTTT. This sequence joins TRBV4-3 and TRBJ1-1; TRBD1 aligns across 8 bases. With 4 bases clipped from V and 5 bases from J, the junction kept 6 bases outside the gene matches. Germline CDR1 LGHNA, CDR2 YSLEER. The CDR3 covers 14 residues.

CDR3 loop: CAWSRGGISTDTQYF. The CDR3 DNA reads as TGTGCCTGGAGTCGAGGAGGGATAAGCACAGATACGCAGTATTTT. The V and J genes are TRBV30 and TRBJ2-3; TRBD2 is a possible D gene (6 bases). From germline, CDR1 is GTSNPN and CDR2 SVGIG (reference sequence). The CDR3 runs 15 residues. V dropped 2 bases and J dropped 0 bases, with 12 bases sitting between them.

This clone has just a few counts. The gene calls are TRBV9 and TRBJ1-2; tentative D call: TRBD1 (6 bases). This CDR3 comprises 15 residues. Germline values: CDR1 SGDLS, CDR2 YYNGEE. V was trimmed by 2 bases and J by 8 bases, leaving 19 bases between them. Here the CDR3 reads CASSVISAGVEGYTF. CDR3 nucleotides: TGTGCCAGCAGCGTCATTTCGGCAGGGGTGGAGGGCTACACCTTC.

This chain joins TRBV14 and TRBJ2-1; weak D call: TRBD2 (6 bases). Trimming stripped 1 base from V and 5 bases from J, with 12 bases between. From germline, CDR1 is SGHDN and CDR2 FVKESK. The CDR3 loop spans 15 amino acids. The CDR3 sequence: CASSQAGTGNNEQFF. Written as DNA, the CDR3 is TGTGCCAGCAGCCAAGCCGGGACTGGGAACAATGAGCAGTTCTTC.

This clone was seen more than once but under ten times. This chain connects TRBV10-1 to TRBJ1-2; D remains unclear. Germline CDR1 reads WNHNN; CDR2 reads SYGVQD (reference sequence). The CDR3 has 13 residues. V was trimmed by 4 bases and J by 2 bases, leaving 8 bases between them. The CDR3 nucleotides read TGCGCCAGCAGTGGATCGGTCAACTATGGCTACACCTTC. This sequence encodes CASSGSVNYGYTF.

This chain joins TRBV6-6 and TRBJ2-3, with a possible D match to TRBD2 (5 bases). The germline gives CDR1 MNHNY, CDR2 SVGAGI (reference sequence). The V and J ends lost 6 bases and 6 bases respectively, with 7 bases between them. This CDR3 is 11 amino acids long. CDR3 region: CASRLADTQYF. The CDR3 nucleotides read TGTGCCAGCAGATTAGCGGATACGCAGTATTTT.

Here the CDR3 DNA reads TGCAGCGTGACACTGACAGCCAATAATTCACCCCTCCACTTT. This sequence encodes CSVTLTANNSPLHF. The chain has TRBV29-1 and TRBJ1-6; the D gene is possibly TRBD1 (5 bases). Germline V CDR1 and CDR2: SQVTM, ANQGSEA. CDR3 length: 14 residues. With 6 bases removed from V and 5 bases from J, the gap between germline ends came to 14 bases.

The rearrangement joins TRBV5-1 to TRBJ1-6; D gene unclear. Per the germline V gene, CDR1 is SGHRS and CDR2 is YFSETQ. V lost 0 bases and J lost 9, with 16 bases in between. This CDR3 has 16 amino acids. In DNA form, the CDR3 reads TGCGCCAGCAGCTTGGCCTCCGGAGGGCTGGGTTCACCCCTCCACTTT. It specifies CASSLASGGLGSPLHF. The whole variable domain, filled in from reference TRBV5-1 and TRBJ1-6, reads KAGVTQTPRYLIKTRGQQVTLSCSPISGHRSVSWYQQTPGQGLQFLFEYFSETQRNKGNFPGRFSGRQFSNSRSEMNVSTLELGDSALYLCASSLASGGLGSPLHFGNGTRLTVT.

The rearrangement links TRBV4-1 to TRBJ2-5, with D unresolved. The V end lost 1 base, the J end lost 0 bases, and 12 bases lay between the germline ends. This CDR3 region has 16 residues. The germline gives CDR1 MGHRA, CDR2 YSYEKL. The CDR3 sequence: CASSQGAESYQETQYF. The CDR3 coding sequence is TGCGCCAGCAGCCAAGGGGCAGAATCGTACCAAGAGACCCAGTACTTC.

V is TRBV28 and J is TRBJ2-6; D gene ambiguous. This CDR3 comprises 16 residues. Germline V gene lookup returns CDR1 MDHEN and CDR2 SYDVKM. V lost 6 bases and J lost 0, with 12 bases in between. The CDR3 DNA reads as TGTGCCAGCAGGGTCCTGGGCAGCTCTGGGGCCAACGTCCTGACTTTC. Protein product: CASRVLGSSGANVLTF.

The chain is built from TRBV18 and TRBJ2-3, with 8 bases aligning to TRBD1. Germline trimming cut 3 bases from V and 0 bases from J; bases unmatched to any gene: 2. Germline CDR1 is KGHSH and CDR2 is LQKENI. CDR3 size: 15 residues. The CDR3 loop reads CASSPGQGSTDTQYF. DNA of the CDR3: TGTGCCAGCTCACCCGGACAGGGAAGCACAGATACGCAGTATTTT. Drawing the rest from reference TRBV18 and TRBJ2-3, the complete variable domain is NAGVMQNPRHLVRRRGQEARLRCSPMKGHSHVYWYRQLPEEGLKFMVYLQKENIIDESGMPKERFSAEFPKEGPSILRIQQVVRGDSAAYFCASSPGQGSTDTQYFGPGTRLTVL.